This TCR beta chain was profiled in a study of shared clonotypes between healthy human individuals (dated by TCRdb to the early 2020s). The study in broad terms: The cohort included three men and a couple of women between 18 and 49 years of age. For each donor, three plates each were used for CD4 naive and CD4 memory, two plates were used for CD8 naive, and one plate was used for CD8 memory. Blood TCR repertoires of about five healthy adults were deeply sequenced to estimate repertoire size and the extent of clonotype sharing between individuals. Libraries were prepared and TCR repertoires were sequenced by different laboratories using diverse techniques, in order to increase sequencing depth and limit assay-specific biases. Between about 0.8 and 9 billion PBMCs per donor were obtained by leukapheresis.

Using the deep immunoSEQ assay, multiplex PCR amplified TCR CDR3 regions from genomic DNA. Genomic DNA extracted from each cell subset was distributed evenly over all wells of several immunoSEQ 96-well plates, and each plate served as one replicate. Each replicate PCR for sorted subsets received about 210 ng genomic DNA, equal to some 32,000 T cell genomes. Purified libraries were quantified with a Qubit 3.0 fluorometer, sized on a Bioanalyzer 2100, and re-quantified with the KAPA Library Quantification kit. Every immunoSEQ 96-well plate was sequenced on a dedicated single-read 150-cycle Illumina NextSeq 550 flow cell. Under the source paper's analysis protocol: Because the immunoSEQ output held only junctional sequences and lacked quality scores, the filtering could not match the filtering applied to full-length reads. To assign V/J genes and CDR3, sequences were annotated using PyIR, a Python wrapper for IgBLAST v1.9, with IMGT germline references. Reads were filtered out if the reads had weak V/J assignments (E-value above 1e-6), no CDR3, stop codons, out-of-frame junctions, or ambiguous translated residues. V3J clonotypes were defined by identical inferred V gene, J gene, and CDR3 amino acid sequence. Percentage overlap between repertoires was computed as shared unique clonotypes divided by the size of the smaller repertoire. Repertoire richness was assessed with RTK rarefaction, the Chao1 estimator, and Recon v2.1 estimates of unobserved clonotypes. OLGA was used to compute generation probabilities for all TCRbeta clonotypes that the gDNA method yielded from a handful of donors. Not all clones reach the TCRdb copy of this immuneACCESS table, which keeps in-frame sequences only. Checked studies attribute under half of the gap to unresolved V genes and leave the rest unexplained. For V, J and clone size, that table is used; D and trimming come from the DNA. The sample table holds 180,000 or so clones, of which just under 95% were seen once. Around 0.067% of the sample is taken by the ten largest.

V and J are truncated by 6 bases and 4 bases respectively, leaving an intervening sequence of 17 bases. The CDR1 and CDR2 encoded by the germline V gene are MGHDK and SYGVNS. The CDR3 holds 15 amino acids from the cysteine to the phenylalanine. Left in the record is the CDR3 DNA by itself, 45 bases read in frame from the first base. What the research found in general, with its limitations: The small number of donors limited the genetic and exposure-history diversity represented. Sampling was restricted to blood, and TCR repertoires in tissue are likely to differ from TCR repertoires in blood. Incomplete sequencing was indicated by rarefaction of sorted-subset datasets, despite the large sequencing depth. Pairwise subsampling indicated that sequencing depth was expected to affect the degree of clonotype sharing among donors. Across several donors, approximately 4.6% of naive CD4, roughly 3.5% of naive CD8, approximately 2.5% of memory CD4, and 0.4% of memory CD8 clonotypes were shared. Compared with non-shared clonotypes, the clonotypes found in all four sorted-subset donors had higher generation probabilities. Larger estimated clonotype richness was generally found for naive subsets than for memory subsets.

The donors were healthy, HIV-negative adults with no recently reported acute infections or vaccinations. Every donor was a Caucasian adult living in Nashville, Tennessee, USA. Magnetic negative selection was used to enrich CD4+ T cells, after which naive cells were positively selected on CD45RA and the negative fraction became the memory subset. After blood collection by leukapheresis, PBMCs were isolated using Ficoll-Histopaque density gradient centrifugation and then cryopreserved in the vapor phase of liquid nitrogen. Analytical flow cytometry was used to check the purity and quantity of each magnetically sorted T cell population. Each sorted fraction had its genomic DNA isolated and then quantified by UV absorbance on a Nanodrop 2000c. Details on this clone: This clone's antigen is unknown. No quality values exist for individual bases; no much larger clone is one base distant.

Sequenced: naive CD4+ T cells sorted from blood. The intended sense of this specimen's cell subset or site label: CD45RA+ positively selected. Rearrangement joined TRBV25-1 to TRBJ2-3; the D gene is possibly TRBD2, with 6 bases matching. The sequence was obtained from a woman aged 25 to 39 in good health. The sequenced DNA: TGTGCCAGCAGCAGACTCGGGGGAGAAGCAGATACGCAGTATTTT. It codes for CASSRLGGEADTQYF.